The entry below describes one TCR beta chain. The antigen remains unidentified. Extracted RNA was reverse transcribed into cDNA, the sequencing template. Clones were read by immunoSEQ multiplex PCR, and TCRdb kept only the in-frame ones, dropping some. The sample carries roughly 280,000 clones, about 62% recorded once. Treatment meaning: oral pan-JAK inhibitor, 5-10 mg twice daily. Germline V gives CDR1 GTSNPN, CDR2 SVGIG (reference sequence). The CDR3 has 15 amino acids. With V trimmed by 0 bases and J by 0 bases, 4 bases remained unmatched. These data come from a study of CD8+ T cells in alopecia areata. Study-wide findings and caveats: While patients received tofacitinib, many expanded lesional clones remained present in scalp and blood.

The input for sequencing was CD4+ T cells sorted from blood, taken around week 53, from a patient treated with tofacitinib. This receptor was obtained from a human donor with alopecia areata. This sequence joins TRBV30 and TRBJ2-7; 8 bases are a match to TRBD2. The CDR3: CAWSVAGGASYEQYF. The CDR3, as DNA: TGTGCCTGGAGTGTTGCCGGGGGGGCCTCCTACGAGCAGTACTTC. Drawing the rest from reference TRBV30 and TRBJ2-7, the complete variable domain is SQTIHQWPATLVQPVGSPLSLECTVEGTSNPNLYWYRQAAGRGLQLLFYSVGIGQISSEVPQNLSASRPQDRQFILSSKKLLLSDSGFYLCAWSVAGGASYEQYFGPGTRLTVT.